Below, 21 T cell receptor beta chains from the same sample are listed, as sequenced in a study of blood T cell repertoires in COVID-19. Clones were sequenced by immunoSEQ multiplex PCR, and TCRdb holds only the in-frame ones, with some missing. Of approximately 61,000 clones listed, approximately 80% are singletons. Material: peripheral blood. These TCRs come from a woman aged 65 to 85 with acute or convalescent COVID-19.

This chain connects TRBV20-1 to TRBJ2-3; D gene unclear. Germline V CDR1 and CDR2: DFQATT, SNEGSKA (reference sequence). CDR3 size: 11 residues. V was pared by 1 base and J by 5 bases, with 4 bases between. CDR3 protein: CSARVQDTQYF. For the CDR3, the DNA is TGCAGTGCTAGAGTTCAAGATACGCAGTATTTT.

V is TRBV6-2 or TRBV6-3 and J is TRBJ1-2; D gene uncertain. Trimming removed 5 bases from V and 8 bases from J, with 12 bases in between. The CDR3 contains 12 residues. Germline V gene data show CDR1 as MNHEY and CDR2 as SVGEGT. CDR3 sequence (DNA): TGTGCCAGCAGTGTAGAGATCGGGGGCTACACCTTC. Protein product: CASSVEIGGYTF.

The gene calls are TRBV7-8 and TRBJ2-3, with a possible D match to TRBD2 (7 bases). The CDR3 is 17 amino acids. V lost 1 base and J lost 5, with 19 bases in between. Germline loops: CDR1 SGHVS, CDR2 FQNEAQ. Written as DNA, the CDR3 is TGTGCCAGCAGCTTAGAGGATAGGGGGGGGCCCGGAGATACGCAGTATTTT. Amino acids: CASSLEDRGGPGDTQYF.

The chain uses TRBV29-1 and TRBJ2-5, with 9 positions matching TRBD1. The CDR3 runs to 12 residues. Germline V gene data show CDR1 as SQVTM and CDR2 as ANQGSEA. Trimming cost V 7 bases and J 4 bases; bases outside gene matches: 4. CDR3 nucleotide sequence: TGCAGCGGGGGACAGGGAAGAGAGACCCAGTACTTC. It translates to CSGGQGRETQYF. Based on the CDR3 plus reference TRBV29-1 and TRBJ2-5, the full variable domain is SAVISQKPSRDICQRGTSLTIQCQVDSQVTMMFWYRQQPGQSLTLIATANQGSEATYESGFVIDKFPISRPNLTFSTLTVSNMSPEDSSIYLCSGGQGRETQYFGPGTRLLVL.

The J gene is TRBJ2-3, the V gene TRBV6-4; 7 nucleotides agree with TRBD2. This CDR3 has 15 amino acids. The germline gives CDR1 MRHNA, CDR2 SNTAGT. After removal of 3 bases from V and 3 bases from J, the junction contained 6 bases not matched to a gene. The CDR3 coding sequence is TGTGCCAGCAGTGATCAAGCGGGGATGACAGATACGCAGTATTTT. Translated, it gives CASSDQAGMTDTQYF.

This clone was seen a single time. The chain links TRBV2 to TRBJ1-1; tentative D call: TRBD1 (5 bases). Per germline, CDR1 SNHLY and CDR2 FYNNEI. The CDR3 extends over 15 amino acids. V lost 6 bases and J lost 0, with 14 bases in between. CDR3 nucleotide sequence: TGTGCCAGCAGGGAGCAGGGAATAATGAACACTGAAGCTTTCTTT. The encoded protein is CASREQGIMNTEAFF.

CDR3 sequence reads: CASGPDRAYTGELFF. DNA of the CDR3: TGTGCTAGTGGCCCCGACAGGGCTTACACCGGGGAGCTGTTTTTT. This chain links TRBV12-5 with TRBJ2-2; 7 bases match TRBD1. CDR1 and CDR2 from the germline V gene are LGHNT and FRNRAP. The CDR3 totals 15 residues. V trimming: 6 bases; J trimming: 3 bases; junction bases outside the gene matches: 7.

The V gene is TRBV12-3 or TRBV12-4, the J gene TRBJ1-4; D is uncertain. Trimming removed 6 bases from V and 7 bases from J, with 6 bases in between. There are 11 residues in the CDR3. This CDR3 is CASRRGEKLFF. The CDR3 DNA reads TGTGCCAGCAGGCGGGGTGAAAAACTGTTTTTT.

CDR3 loop: CSVFGGASKNEQFF. The CDR3 DNA reads as TGCAGCGTCTTTGGGGGGGCCTCGAAGAATGAGCAGTTCTTC. The chain combines TRBV29-1 with TRBJ2-1; tentative D call: TRBD2 (7 bases). The CDR3 contains 14 residues. The germline CDR1 and CDR2 sequences are SQVTM and ANQGSEA. Trimming pared 6 bases from V and 7 bases from J, leaving 19 bases between.

The chain uses TRBV24-1 and TRBJ2-4; 8 bases are a match to TRBD1. V trimming: 3 bases; J trimming: 0 bases; junction bases outside the gene matches: 6. Per germline, CDR1 KGHDR and CDR2 SFDVKD. The CDR3 totals 17 residues. The CDR3 region is CATSDGGTGLAKNIQYF. CDR3 nucleotide sequence: TGTGCCACCAGTGATGGGGGGACAGGCCTAGCCAAAAACATTCAGTACTTC.

The chain uses TRBV9 and TRBJ2-7; 13 nucleotides align to TRBD2. The trim removed 0 bases at V and 4 bases at J, leaving 19 bases unmatched. Germline lookup yields CDR1 SGDLS and CDR2 YYNGEE. The CDR3 spans 21 residues. The CDR3 region is CASSVVRRRGTGTSGKYEQYF. In DNA, the CDR3 is TGTGCCAGCAGCGTAGTAAGGCGCCGCGGGACCGGGACTAGCGGGAAGTACGAGCAGTACTTC.

The CDR3 region is CASSRDNSYEQYF. The DNA of the CDR3 is TGTGCCAGCAGCCGGGACAACTCCTACGAGCAGTACTTC. The chain employs TRBV6-5 and TRBJ2-7; the D gene is possibly TRBD1 (6 bases). The V gene lost 6 bases and the J gene lost 0 bases, with 9 bases spanning the gap. Germline V gene lookup returns CDR1 MNHEY and CDR2 SVGAGI. The CDR3 totals 13 residues.

This chain uses TRBV19 with TRBJ1-5; D is undetermined. The germline V gene encodes CDR1 LNHDA and CDR2 SQIVND (reference sequence). With 3 bases removed from V and 0 bases from J, the gap between germline ends came to 6 bases. CDR3 length equals 14 residues. Written as DNA, the CDR3 is TGTGCCAGTAGTATGGAGGTTAGCAATCAGCCCCAGCATTTT. Its translation: CASSMEVSNQPQHF.

The rearrangement joins TRBV29-1 to TRBJ2-4, with 8 bases that match TRBD1. This CDR3 is 15 amino acids long. J lost 2 bases, V lost 6 bases, and 9 bases had no gene match. CDR1 is SQVTM, CDR2 ANQGSEA, per germline. CDR3 loop: CSVTKQGVSKNIQYF. DNA of the CDR3: TGCAGCGTGACCAAACAGGGGGTATCCAAAAACATTCAGTACTTC.

J is TRBJ2-7 and V is TRBV3-1 (or the pseudogene TRBV3-2); 7 bases map to TRBD1. Trimming removed 11 bases from V and 2 bases from J; junction bases left unmatched: 9. The CDR3 is 13 residues long. Germline loops: CDR1 LGHDT, CDR2 YNNKEL (reference sequence). CDR3 region: CAGIQGSTYEQYF. The CDR3 DNA is TGTGCCGGAATACAGGGGTCCACCTACGAGCAGTACTTC.

This clone has a single count. The rearrangement links TRBV7-2 to TRBJ2-3, with D possibly TRBD2 on 7 matching bases. Trimming shortened V by 8 bases and J by 4 bases, and 13 bases separated the two germline ends. Germline CDR1 and CDR2: SGHTA and FQGNSA. The length of the CDR3 is 13 residues. CDR3 bases: TGTGCCAGCGGGGGGGGGCCCCCAGATACGCAGTATTTT. Encoded protein: CASGGGPPDTQYF. The full variable domain, with the rest looked up from reference TRBV7-2 and TRBJ2-3, is GAGVSQSPSNKVTEKGKDVELRCDPISGHTALYWYRQSLGQGLEFLIYFQGNSAPDKSGLPSDRFSAERTGGSVSTLTIQRTQQEDSAVYLCASGGGPPDTQYFGPGTRLTVL.

The V and J genes are TRBV28 and TRBJ1-5, with D possibly TRBD1 on 6 matching bases. The CDR3 runs to 15 residues. Germline values: CDR1 MDHEN, CDR2 SYDVKM. Trimming removed 5 bases at V and 4 bases at J, with 15 bases between. The CDR3 protein is CASSKTGTTNQPQHF. DNA for the CDR3: TGTGCCAGCAGTAAAACCGGGACAACAAATCAGCCCCAGCATTTT.

The chain combines TRBV3-1 (or the pseudogene TRBV3-2) with TRBJ1-2; tentative D call: TRBD1 (5 bases). CDR3 size: 15 residues. Between the trimmed V and J ends, which lost 1 base and 5 bases, there was a span of 14 bases. CDR1 and CDR2 from the germline V gene are LGHDT and YNNKEL (reference sequence). CDR3 loop: CASSQGGGVGYGYTF. The CDR3 bases are TGTGCCAGCAGCCAAGGGGGAGGGGTGGGGTATGGCTACACCTTC.

The chain recombines TRBV4-2 with TRBJ2-5; possibly TRBD2 for D (7 bases). Trimming stripped 1 base from V and 5 bases from J, with 14 bases between. Germline values: CDR1 LGHNA, CDR2 YNFKEQ. The CDR3 runs 15 residues. CDR3 bases: TGTGCCAGCAGCCAAGGGGGGGGGCAATATGAGACCCAGTACTTC. Residues: CASSQGGGQYETQYF.

The gene calls are TRBV11-2 and TRBJ2-1; 9 bases line up with TRBD2. The CDR3 consists of 13 residues. The junction had 0 bases not matched to a gene; V was cut back by 5 bases and J by 4 bases. Looked up from germline, CDR1 is SGHAT and CDR2 is FQNNGV. This chain's CDR3 is CASSLAGYNEQFF. In DNA, the CDR3 is TGTGCCAGCAGCCTAGCGGGGTACAATGAGCAGTTCTTC.

The chain joins TRBV24-1 to TRBJ2-1; 9 bases are a match to TRBD2. This CDR3 is 16 amino acids long. Looked up from germline, CDR1 is KGHDR and CDR2 is SFDVKD. J was trimmed by 5 bases and V by 10 bases; bases with no gene match: 14. The CDR3 DNA reads TGTGCCACGCAGGACGCGGGGGGGAAAGAACACAATGAGCAGTTCTTC. Protein sequence: CATQDAGGKEHNEQFF.